This TCR beta chain was observed in a study of PD-L1 blockade in urothelial cancer. The time point: pretreatment peripheral blood. Clones were sequenced by immunoSEQ multiplex PCR, and TCRdb holds only the in-frame ones, with some missing. This table has about 95,000 clones, 85% to 90% appearing once. V shed 5 bases and J shed 0 bases, with 19 bases lying between them. The CDR3 extends over 17 amino acids. Germline CDR1 and CDR2: SGHNT and YYREEE (reference sequence). Here the sequenced sample was PBMCs, taken around atezolizumab (anti-PD-L1) treatment. The sequence was collected from a man between 60 and 75 years old with urothelial cancer. This rearrangement joins TRBV5-4 to TRBJ2-3, with a weak D call TRBD1 (6 bases). The CDR3 is CASSVSGTTSSTDTQYF. CDR3 DNA sequence: TGTGCCAGCAGTGTATCCGGGACAACCTCTAGCACAGATACGCAGTATTTT. Looking up the rest from reference TRBV5-4 and TRBJ2-3 gives the full variable domain: ETGVTQSPTHLIKTRGQQVTLRCSSQSGHNTVSWYQQALGQGPQFIFQYYREEENGRGNFPPRFSGLQFPNYSSELNVNALELDDSALYLCASSVSGTTSSTDTQYFGPGTRLTVL.